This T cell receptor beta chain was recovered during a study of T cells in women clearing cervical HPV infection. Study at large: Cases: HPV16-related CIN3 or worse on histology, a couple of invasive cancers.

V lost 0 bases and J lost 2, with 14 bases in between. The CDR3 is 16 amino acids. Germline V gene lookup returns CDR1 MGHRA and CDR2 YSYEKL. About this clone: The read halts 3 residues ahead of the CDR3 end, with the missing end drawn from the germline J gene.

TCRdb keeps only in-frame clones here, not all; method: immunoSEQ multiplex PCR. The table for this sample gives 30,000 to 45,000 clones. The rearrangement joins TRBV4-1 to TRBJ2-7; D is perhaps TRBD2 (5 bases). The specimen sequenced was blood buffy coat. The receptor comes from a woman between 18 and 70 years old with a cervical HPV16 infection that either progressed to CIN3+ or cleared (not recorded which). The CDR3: CASSQDQEGLTYEQYF. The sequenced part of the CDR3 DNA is TGCGCCAGCAGCCAAGATCAAGAGGGTCTGACCTACGAG.